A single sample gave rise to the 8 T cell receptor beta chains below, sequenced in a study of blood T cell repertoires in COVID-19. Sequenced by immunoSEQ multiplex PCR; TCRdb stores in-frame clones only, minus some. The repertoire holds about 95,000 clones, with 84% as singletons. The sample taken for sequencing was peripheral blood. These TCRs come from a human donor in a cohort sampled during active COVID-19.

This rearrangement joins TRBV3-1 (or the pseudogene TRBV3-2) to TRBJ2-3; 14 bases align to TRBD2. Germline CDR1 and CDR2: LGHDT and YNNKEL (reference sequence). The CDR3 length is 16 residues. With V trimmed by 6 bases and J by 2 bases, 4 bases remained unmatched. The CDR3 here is CASSRGLAGVTDTQYF. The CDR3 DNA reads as TGTGCCAGCAGTCGGGGACTAGCGGGAGTCACAGATACGCAGTATTTT.

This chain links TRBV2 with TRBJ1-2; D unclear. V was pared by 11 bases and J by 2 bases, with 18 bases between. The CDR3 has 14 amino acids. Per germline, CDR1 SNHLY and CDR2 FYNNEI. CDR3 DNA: TGTGCCTGGAGCGCACCCTTCGGCAACTATGGCTACACCTTC. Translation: CAWSAPFGNYGYTF.

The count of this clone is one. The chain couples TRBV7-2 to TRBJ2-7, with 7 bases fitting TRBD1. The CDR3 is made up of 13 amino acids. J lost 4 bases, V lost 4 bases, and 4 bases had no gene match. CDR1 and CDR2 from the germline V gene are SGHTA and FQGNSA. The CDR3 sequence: CASSSGQSYEQYF. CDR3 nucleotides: TGTGCCAGCAGCTCGGGACAGTCATACGAGCAGTACTTC. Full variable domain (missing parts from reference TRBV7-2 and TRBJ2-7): GAGVSQSPSNKVTEKGKDVELRCDPISGHTALYWYRQSLGQGLEFLIYFQGNSAPDKSGLPSDRFSAERTGGSVSTLTIQRTQQEDSAVYLCASSSGQSYEQYFGPGTRLTVT.

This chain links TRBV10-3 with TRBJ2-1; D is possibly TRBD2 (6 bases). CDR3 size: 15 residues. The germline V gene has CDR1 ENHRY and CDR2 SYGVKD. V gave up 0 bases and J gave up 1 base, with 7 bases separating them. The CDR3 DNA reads TGTGCCATCAGTGAGTCGGGGGGTTCCTACAATGAGCAGTTCTTC. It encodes CAISESGGSYNEQFF.

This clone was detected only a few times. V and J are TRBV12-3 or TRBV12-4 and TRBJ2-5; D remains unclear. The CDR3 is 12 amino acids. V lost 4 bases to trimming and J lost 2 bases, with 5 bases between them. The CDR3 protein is CASSSSQETQYF. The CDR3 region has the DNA TGTGCCAGCAGTTCGTCTCAAGAGACCCAGTACTTC.

The chain's CDR3 is CTSSHDTGTSGSANTGELFF. The CDR3 nucleotides are TGCACCAGCAGCCACGATACCGGGACTAGCGGGAGCGCGAACACCGGGGAGCTGTTTTTT. The chain couples TRBV1 to TRBJ2-2; the D call in the table, TRBD2, was not verified against the DNA. TRBV1 is designated a pseudogene. The CDR3 loop spans 20 amino acids.

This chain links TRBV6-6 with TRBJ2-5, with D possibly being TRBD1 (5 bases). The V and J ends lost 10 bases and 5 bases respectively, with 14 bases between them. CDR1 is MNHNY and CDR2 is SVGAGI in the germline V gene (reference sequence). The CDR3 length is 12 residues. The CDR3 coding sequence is TGTGCCACACAGGTCAGTCAGGAGACCCAGTACTTC. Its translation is CATQVSQETQYF.

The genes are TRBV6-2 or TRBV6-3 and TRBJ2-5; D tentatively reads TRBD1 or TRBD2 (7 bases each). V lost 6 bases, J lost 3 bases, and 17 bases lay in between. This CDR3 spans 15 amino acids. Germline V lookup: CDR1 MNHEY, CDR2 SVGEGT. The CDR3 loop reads CASSPGGGQKETQYF. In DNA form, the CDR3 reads TGTGCCAGCAGCCCAGGGGGAGGGCAGAAAGAGACCCAGTACTTC.